The 20 T cell receptor beta chains reported below all come from one sample, sequenced in a study of CXCR3-negative and CXCR3-positive naive CD8 T cells. No antigens are known for them. The libraries of TRB cDNA were prepared using 5' RACE with UMI labels. TCRdb derives one entry per CDR3 protein from the 5' RACE reads, leaving out DNA. The listing records some 64,000 distinct CDR3 sequences. General study findings and limits: The TRB CDR3s that CXCR3-positive naive cells carried were more hydrophobic than those of CXCR3-negative naive cells.

Sequences were obtained from naive CXCR3+ CD8+ T cells from blood. Subset of the sample: CD45RO-CCR7+CD27+CD95- naive CD8+ T cells expressing CXCR3 (TNR3+). The receptors originated from a human donor in good health. Some clones in this sample may be carry-over from other donors' samples.

This rearrangement joins TRBV24-1 to TRBJ1-1; absent DNA, TCRdb's TRBD1 call cannot be checked. The CDR3 totals 13 residues. The germline CDR1 and CDR2 sequences are KGHDR and SFDVKD. The CDR3 is CATRPAQGSEAFF.

The gene calls are TRBV9 and TRBJ1-5; the D call from TCRdb, TRBD1, cannot be confirmed without DNA. CDR3 length: 14 residues. CDR1 SGDLS and CDR2 YYNGEE come from the germline V gene. CDR3 loop: CASSPGELNQPQHF.

The rearrangement links TRBV7-9 to TRBJ2-7. CDR3 length equals 15 residues. Per germline, CDR1 SEHNR and CDR2 FQNEAQ (reference sequence). CDR3 amino acids: CASSLAGQGPYEQYF.

This sequence joins TRBV3-1 and TRBJ1-4; the D gene TCRdb calls, TRBD1, cannot be checked with no DNA. Germline assignment: CDR1 LGHDT and CDR2 YNNKEL (reference sequence). The CDR3 covers 15 residues. CDR3: CASSQDKQGDEKLFF.

The chain uses TRBV7-2 and TRBJ2-2. Germline-derived CDR1 and CDR2 are SGHTA and FQGNSA. This CDR3 comprises 14 residues. The CDR3 sequence is CASSLALFTGELFF.

The chain employs TRBV7-2 and TRBJ2-7. Germline V CDR1 and CDR2: SGHTA, FQGNSA. The CDR3 loop spans 15 amino acids. The CDR3 here is CASSLDLGLASEQYF.

The chain links TRBV29-1 to TRBJ2-4; the TRBD1 assignment by TCRdb is unverifiable without DNA. This CDR3 is built from 15 residues. Germline loops: CDR1 SQVTM, CDR2 ANQGSEA. The CDR3 loop reads CSVEYRGMAKNIQYF. The full variable domain, completed using reference TRBV29-1 and TRBJ2-4, is SAVISQKPSRDICQRGTSLTIQCQVDSQVTMMFWYRQQPGQSLTLIATANQGSEATYESGFVIDKFPISRPNLTFSTLTVSNMSPEDSSIYLCSVEYRGMAKNIQYFGAGTRLSVL.

The genes are TRBV7-3 and TRBJ2-1; the D gene TCRdb calls, TRBD1, cannot be checked with no DNA. The CDR3 loop spans 14 amino acids. Looked up from germline, CDR1 is SGHTA and CDR2 is FQGTGA. The CDR3 here is CASSPGGGPNEQFF.

V gene TRBV7-9 combines with J gene TRBJ2-1; TCRdb indicates TRBD1, and absent DNA this call remains unverified. This CDR3 has 15 residues. Germline V lookup: CDR1 SEHNR, CDR2 FQNEAQ (reference sequence). The CDR3 here is CASSPRTYSYNEQFF.

This sequence joins TRBV7-2 and TRBJ1-6; TCRdb gives TRBD1 as the D gene, but with no DNA this cannot be confirmed. This CDR3 comprises 17 residues. From germline, CDR1 is SGHTA and CDR2 FQGNSA. The CDR3 here is CASSLVDRAGDNSPLHF.

This chain joins TRBV7-6 and TRBJ2-2; the D call of TRBD1 rests on TCRdb alone, since no DNA is present to check it. The CDR3 extends over 14 amino acids. Germline CDR1 reads SGHVS; CDR2 reads FNYEAQ. The CDR3 is CASTNGVGAGELFF.

V gene TRBV7-2 combines with J gene TRBJ2-7; TCRdb proposes TRBD1, but this gene call is untestable without DNA. The CDR3 is 15 residues long. CDR1 and CDR2 (germline): SGHTA, FQGNSA. CDR3 sequence reads: CASSWTDGGPEEQYF. Looking up the rest from reference TRBV7-2 and TRBJ2-7 gives the full variable domain: GAGVSQSPSNKVTEKGKDVELRCDPISGHTALYWYRQSLGQGLEFLIYFQGNSAPDKSGLPSDRFSAERTGGSVSTLTIQRTQQEDSAVYLCASSWTDGGPEEQYFGPGTRLTVT.

V gene TRBV7-9 combines with J gene TRBJ2-7; TCRdb reports TRBD1, a call that lacks DNA to check it against. The CDR3 runs to 15 residues. From germline, CDR1 is SEHNR and CDR2 FQNEAQ (reference sequence). The CDR3 loop is CASSNHGQGWHEQYF.

The chain has TRBV20-1 and TRBJ2-1. Germline CDR1 reads DFQATT; CDR2 reads SNEGSKA (reference sequence). This CDR3 spans 13 amino acids. CDR3 loop: CSPSGSAYNEQFF.

The gene calls are TRBV2 and TRBJ2-2; TCRdb lists TRBD2, though no DNA is available to test this call. The CDR3 consists of 14 residues. Germline loops: CDR1 SNHLY, CDR2 FYNNEI. This chain's CDR3 is CASSPPAGVRELFF.

CDR3 protein: CASGPAYEQYF. The J gene is TRBJ2-7, the V gene TRBV6-5; checking the TCRdb D call of TRBD1 is not possible without DNA. Germline lookup yields CDR1 MNHEY and CDR2 SVGAGI. CDR3 length: 11 amino acids.

The chain links TRBV7-6 to TRBJ2-1. Per germline, CDR1 SGHVS and CDR2 FNYEAQ. The CDR3 extends over 13 amino acids. CDR3 loop: CASSLIGGGEQFF.

J is TRBJ1-6 and V is TRBV20-1; TCRdb designates TRBD1, a call that cannot be tested without DNA. CDR1 is DFQATT and CDR2 is SNEGSKA in the germline V gene (reference sequence). CDR3 length: 14 residues. The CDR3 region is CSATVRDTDSPLHF.

V usage is TRBV6-5 and J usage is TRBJ2-6. This CDR3 has 18 amino acids. Per the germline V gene, CDR1 is MNHEY and CDR2 is SVGAGI. The CDR3 loop reads CASSYSLTRGSGANVLTF.

This chain connects TRBV7-9 to TRBJ2-7; the D call of TRBD1 rests on TCRdb alone, since no DNA is present to check it. The length of the CDR3 is 14 residues. CDR1 and CDR2 (germline): SEHNR, FQNEAQ (reference sequence). This CDR3 reads CASSDLDRDYEQYF.